This T cell receptor (beta chain) was obtained from a study of OX40 agonist ivuxolimab in advanced cancers. General observations from the study: Low normalized T-cell clonal expansion was also seen in some nonresponders.

Only in-frame clones appear in the TCRdb table, and some are missing; sequencing was by immunoSEQ multiplex PCR. Of about 56,000 clones listed, nearly 95% are singletons. The germline CDR1 and CDR2 sequences are LNHDA and SQIVND (reference sequence). The CDR3 consists of 13 residues. V lost 6 bases and J 4 bases, leaving 10 bases between the germline ends. On this clone: What it binds is not known.

J is TRBJ2-1 and V is TRBV19; possibly TRBD2 for D (6 bases). The sequence was obtained from an adult with an advanced solid tumor such as melanoma, head and neck, liver or kidney cancer. The material sequenced was CD4+ or CD8+ T cells sorted from blood, taken in a trial of the OX40 agonist ivuxolimab. The CDR3 loop reads CASSNGLYNEQFF. In nucleotides, the CDR3 is TGTGCCAGTAGCAATGGACTATACAATGAGCAGTTCTTC.